This T cell receptor beta chain was identified in a study of beta chain features in type 1 diabetes. Since all of the isolated RNA was reverse transcribed, expressed TCRB transcripts were what got sequenced. Sequencing of naive, central memory and regulatory T cell samples gave an average of approximately 3.3 million reads. Using immunoSEQ multiplex PCR, the repertoire was profiled, and TCRdb retains in-frame clones only, with some absent. The table lists around 300,000 clones, around 15% of them singletons. This clone was seen more than once but under ten times. CDR3 size: 16 residues. CDR1 SGHTA and CDR2 FQGTGA come from the germline V gene. The V and J ends lost 3 bases and 4 bases, in that order; junction bases with no gene match: 8.

This TCR was sampled from a man younger than 45 in good health. The chain couples TRBV7-3 to TRBJ2-3; TRBD2 agrees at 9 bases. Sequencing input: central memory CD4+ T cells from blood. As DNA, the CDR3 is TGTGCCAGCAGCTTTGGCGGGAGGGCCGATTCAGATACGCAGTATTTT. This sequence encodes CASSFGGRADSDTQYF.